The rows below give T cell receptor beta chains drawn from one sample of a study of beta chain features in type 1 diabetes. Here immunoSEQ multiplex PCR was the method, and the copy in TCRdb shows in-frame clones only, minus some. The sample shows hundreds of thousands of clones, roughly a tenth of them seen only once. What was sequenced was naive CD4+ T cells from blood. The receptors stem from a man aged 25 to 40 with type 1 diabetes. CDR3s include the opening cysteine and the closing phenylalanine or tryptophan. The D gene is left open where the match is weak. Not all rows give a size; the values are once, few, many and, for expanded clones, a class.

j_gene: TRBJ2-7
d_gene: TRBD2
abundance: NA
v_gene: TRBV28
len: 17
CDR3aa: CASSPPGLAGSSYEQYF
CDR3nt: TGTGCCAGCAGTCCCCCCGGACTAGCGGGAAGCTCCTACGAGCAGTACTTC

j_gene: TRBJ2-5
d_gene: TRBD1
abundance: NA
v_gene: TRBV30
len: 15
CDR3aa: CAWSVLTGGSGTQYF
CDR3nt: TGTGCCTGGAGTGTACTGACAGGGGGCAGCGGGACCCAGTACTTC

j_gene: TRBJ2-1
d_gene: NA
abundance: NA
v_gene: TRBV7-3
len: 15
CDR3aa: CASSLASGAYNEQFF
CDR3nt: TGTGCCAGCAGCTTGGCAAGCGGAGCGTACAATGAGCAGTTCTTC

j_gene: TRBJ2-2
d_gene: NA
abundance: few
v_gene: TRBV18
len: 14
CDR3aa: CASSPPFVTGELFF
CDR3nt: TGTGCCAGCTCACCACCGTTTGTAACCGGGGAGCTGTTTTTT

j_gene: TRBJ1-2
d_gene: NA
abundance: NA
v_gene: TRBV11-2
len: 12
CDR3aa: CASSRGNYGYTF
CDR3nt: TGTGCCAGCAGCCGCGGAAACTATGGCTACACCTTC

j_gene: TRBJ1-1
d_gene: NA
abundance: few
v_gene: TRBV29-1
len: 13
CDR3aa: CSVVNTGNTEAFF
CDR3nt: TGCAGCGTTGTTAACACAGGGAACACTGAAGCTTTCTTT

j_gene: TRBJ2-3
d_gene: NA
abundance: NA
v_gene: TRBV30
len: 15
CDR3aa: CAWSVGGASTDTQYF
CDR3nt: TGTGCCTGGAGTGTAGGGGGGGCGAGCACAGATACGCAGTATTTT

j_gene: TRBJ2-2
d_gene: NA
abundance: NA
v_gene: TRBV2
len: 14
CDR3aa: CASSGHSITGELFF
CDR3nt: TGTGCCAGCAGCGGTCATTCGATCACCGGGGAGCTGTTTTTT

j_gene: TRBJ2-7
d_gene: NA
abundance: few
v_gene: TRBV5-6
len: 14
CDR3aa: CASRRGGQRYEQYF
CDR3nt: TGTGCCAGCAGACGGGGGGGACAGCGCTACGAGCAGTACTTC

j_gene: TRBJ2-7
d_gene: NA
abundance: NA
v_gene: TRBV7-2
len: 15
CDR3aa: CASSFDRYSSYEQYF
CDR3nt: TGTGCCAGCAGCTTCGACAGGTACAGCTCCTACGAGCAGTACTTC

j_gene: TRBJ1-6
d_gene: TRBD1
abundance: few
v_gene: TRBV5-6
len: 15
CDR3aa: CASSLEGRGHSPLHF
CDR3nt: TGTGCCAGCAGCTTGGAGGGCAGGGGGCATTCACCCCTCCACTTT

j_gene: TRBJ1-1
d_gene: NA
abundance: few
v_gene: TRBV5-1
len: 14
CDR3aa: CASSLAGERNEAFF
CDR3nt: TGCGCCAGCAGCTTGGCCGGGGAGCGGAACGAGGCTTTCTTT

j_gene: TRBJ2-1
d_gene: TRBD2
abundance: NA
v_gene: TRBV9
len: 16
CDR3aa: CASSVGVSGGHNEQFF
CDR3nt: TGTGCCAGCAGCGTAGGGGTTAGCGGGGGACACAATGAGCAGTTCTTC

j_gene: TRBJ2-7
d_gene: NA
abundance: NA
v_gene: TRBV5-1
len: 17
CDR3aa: CASSPTSTGSSSYEQYF
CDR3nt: TGCGCCAGCAGCCCGACTTCGACAGGCTCGAGCTCCTACGAGCAGTACTTC

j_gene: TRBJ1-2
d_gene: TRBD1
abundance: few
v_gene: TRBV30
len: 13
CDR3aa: CAWVDRDHYGYTF
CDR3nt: TGTGCCTGGGTGGACAGGGATCACTATGGCTACACCTTC

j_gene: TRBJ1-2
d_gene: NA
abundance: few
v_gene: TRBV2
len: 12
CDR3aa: CASTRLNYGYTF
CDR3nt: TGTGCCAGCACGCGCCTTAACTATGGCTACACCTTC

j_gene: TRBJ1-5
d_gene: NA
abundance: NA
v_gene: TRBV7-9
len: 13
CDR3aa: CASSLSNGQPQHF
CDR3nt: TGTGCCAGCAGCTTAAGTAACGGTCAGCCCCAGCATTTT